This T cell receptor beta chain emerged from a study of blood T cells in healthy people across ages. Study as a whole: The capture of about one barcoded beta molecule per two T cells was achieved by template switching.

Germline assignment: CDR1 SGHTA and CDR2 FQGNSA. This CDR3 comprises 14 residues. Study-level findings and limits: PBMCs were not sorted, which prevented a conclusive comparison of naive versus antigen-experienced cells.

As for this clonotype: Its target is unknown. The junction and the germline gene differ at one end; a read error may be behind it.

A second PCR, run for about 7 to 11 cycles, used a sample-barcoded 5' primer plus a J-beta primer mix. TCRdb reanalysed the 5' RACE reads using MiXCR and keeps one entry per CDR3 protein. The repertoire consists of 850,000 or so distinct CDR3 sequences, with around 26% occurring once and the leading ten covering around 16%. The rearrangement links TRBV7-2 to TRBJ2-1; D is possibly TRBD2 (6 bases). This clonotype originated in a woman aged 80 or over in good health. Sequencing used blood. Written as DNA, the CDR3 is TGTGCTAGCAGCTTGCGGTGGACTAACAATGAGCAGTTCTTC. It is translated as CASSLRWTNNEQFF.